Presented here are 27 T cell receptor beta chains from one specimen sequenced in a study of cytomegalovirus exposure and HLA in healthy donors. The PCR had 60 Vbeta and 13 Jbeta primers. Libraries were prepared by immunoSEQ multiplex PCR; TCRdb keeps only in-frame clonotypes and omits some of them. The repertoire holds roughly 180,000 clones, with 85% as singletons. Sequencing was carried out using PBMCs. Source of these receptors: a boy aged 2 to 9 in good health and CMV-seronegative.

The chain employs TRBV6-1 and TRBJ2-3, with 10 bases aligning to TRBD2. Germline loops: CDR1 MNHNS, CDR2 SASEGT. V lost 6 bases to trimming and J lost 2 bases; unmatched junction nucleotides: 5. The CDR3 spans 15 residues. The CDR3, as DNA: TGTGCCAGCAGCCAACTAGCGGGGCCCACAGATACGCAGTATTTT. Its protein is CASSQLAGPTDTQYF.

The V call is TRBV14, the J call TRBJ1-3, with D unresolved. Trimming pared 0 bases from V and 2 bases from J, leaving 8 bases between. CDR1 SGHDN and CDR2 FVKESK come from the germline V gene. This CDR3 contains 15 residues. CDR3 loop: CASSQDTGAGNTIYF. The CDR3 DNA reads as TGTGCCAGCAGCCAAGATACCGGGGCTGGAAACACCATATATTTT. Supplemented by reference TRBV14 and TRBJ1-3, the full variable domain reads EAGVTQFPSHSVIEKGQTVTLRCDPISGHDNLYWYRRVMGKEIKFLLHFVKESKQDESGMPNNRFLAERTGGTYSTLKVQPAELEDSGVYFCASSQDTGAGNTIYFGEGSWLTVV.

In this sample, this clone turned up a few times. The chain is built from TRBV13 and TRBJ2-7; D may be TRBD1 (5 bases). This CDR3 comprises 12 residues. Germline CDR1 reads PRHDT; CDR2 reads FYEKMQ (reference sequence). V lost 5 bases and J lost 3, with 8 bases in between. In DNA, the CDR3 is TGTGCCAGCAGCACCCAGGGCTACGAGCAGTACTTC. This translates into CASSTQGYEQYF. Looking up the rest from reference TRBV13 and TRBJ2-7 gives the full variable domain: AAGVIQSPRHLIKEKRETATLKCYPIPRHDTVYWYQQGPGQDPQFLISFYEKMQSDKGSIPDRFSAQQFSDYHSELNMSSLELGDSALYFCASSTQGYEQYFGPGTRLTVT.

The chain is built from TRBV13 and TRBJ2-1; 12 positions match TRBD2. The length of the CDR3 is 16 residues. With 5 bases clipped from V and 8 bases from J, the junction kept 10 bases outside the gene matches. Germline CDR1 and CDR2: PRHDT and FYEKMQ (reference sequence). The CDR3 loop is CASSPKTSGGRDEQFF. CDR3 DNA sequence: TGTGCCAGCAGCCCAAAGACTAGCGGGGGTCGGGATGAGCAGTTCTTC.

The chain is built from TRBV18 and TRBJ2-3; D possibly corresponds to TRBD2 (6 bases). Trimming pared 0 bases from V and 0 bases from J, leaving 10 bases between. This CDR3 is 16 amino acids long. Germline V CDR1 and CDR2: KGHSH, LQKENI. The CDR3 sequence: CASSPPSGRSTDTQYF. CDR3 sequence (DNA): TGTGCCAGCTCACCACCGTCAGGGAGGAGCACAGATACGCAGTATTTT. Filled out from reference TRBV18 and TRBJ2-3, the complete variable domain reads NAGVMQNPRHLVRRRGQEARLRCSPMKGHSHVYWYRQLPEEGLKFMVYLQKENIIDESGMPKERFSAEFPKEGPSILRIQQVVRGDSAAYFCASSPPSGRSTDTQYFGPGTRLTVL.

The rearrangement links TRBV10-2 to TRBJ1-4; 8 bases agree with TRBD1. Germline CDR1 reads WSHSY; CDR2 reads SAAADI. This CDR3 spans 16 amino acids. V shed 4 bases, J shed 6 bases, and the junction held 10 bases outside the gene matches. The CDR3: CASSGGKDRGYEKLFF. The CDR3 DNA sequence: TGCGCCAGCAGTGGGGGAAAAGACAGGGGTTATGAAAAACTGTTTTTT.

The rearrangement links TRBV18 to TRBJ1-3; 7 nucleotides align to TRBD1. The CDR3 sequence is 14 residues long. Germline lookup yields CDR1 KGHSH and CDR2 LQKENI. The trim removed 3 bases at V and 3 bases at J, leaving 2 bases unmatched. CDR3: CASSPRQGGNTIYF. DNA for the CDR3: TGTGCCAGCTCACCTCGACAGGGTGGAAACACCATATATTTT.

The chain recombines TRBV6-1 with TRBJ1-5; 9 positions agree with TRBD1. The V gene's germline CDR1 is MNHNS and CDR2 SASEGT. This CDR3 region has 14 residues. Trimming took 8 bases from V and 4 from J; bases not matched to a gene: 6. DNA for the CDR3: TGTGCCAGCTCCGGGACAGGGTGGAATCAGCCCCAGCATTTT. This codes for CASSGTGWNQPQHF.

The chain couples TRBV30 to TRBJ2-2, with D possibly being TRBD2 (6 bases). V lost 5 bases, J lost 5 bases, and 9 bases lay in between. This CDR3 is 12 amino acids long. Per the germline V gene, CDR1 is GTSNPN and CDR2 is SVGIG (reference sequence). CDR3 region: CAWGGGTGELFF. CDR3 nucleotide sequence: TGTGCCTGGGGGGGAGGAACCGGGGAGCTGTTTTTT.

The chain recombines TRBV11-2 with TRBJ1-2; possible D gene TRBD1, 5 bases. V was cut by 1 base and J by 8 bases, with 11 bases left in between. Germline CDR1 is SGHAT and CDR2 is FQNNGV. This CDR3 contains 13 residues. The DNA of the CDR3 is TGTGCCAGCAGCTTAGCTCAGGGAGGCGGCTACACCTTC. It is translated as CASSLAQGGGYTF.

The CDR3 bases are TGTGCCAGCAGTTTTGCCGGGACTAGCGGGAGTTTCTACGAGCAGTACTTC. It yields the protein CASSFAGTSGSFYEQYF. This chain joins TRBV28 and TRBJ2-7, with 14 bases lining up with TRBD2. V lost 3 bases and J lost 3; bases outside the gene matches: 7. The CDR3 contains 17 residues. Germline CDR1 and CDR2: MDHEN and SYDVKM.

The DNA of the CDR3 is TGTGCCAGCAGCTTAGTTGTCACGGGAACCTTACCCTACAATGAGCAGTTCTTC. As protein: CASSLVVTGTLPYNEQFF. J is TRBJ2-1 and V is TRBV7-9; D perhaps matches TRBD2 (5 bases). The CDR3 totals 18 residues. Trimming took 1 base from V and 2 from J, leaving 18 bases between them. Germline V gene data show CDR1 as SEHNR and CDR2 as FQNEAQ (reference sequence).

The V gene is TRBV5-1, the J gene TRBJ2-5; D not resolved. The CDR3 contains 13 residues. Trimming took off 0 bases at V and 3 bases at J, with 6 bases between the two ends. Per the germline V gene, CDR1 is SGHRS and CDR2 is YFSETQ. CDR3 sequence: CASSLVPEETQYF. The CDR3 nucleotides read TGCGCCAGCAGCTTGGTTCCAGAAGAGACCCAGTACTTC.

This clone was seen a handful of times. The chain has TRBV7-6 and TRBJ2-7, with 7 bases identical to TRBD1. Germline CDR1 reads SGHVS; CDR2 reads FNYEAQ. The CDR3 contains 13 residues. V was clipped by 1 base and J by 6 bases; unmatched bases: 3. CDR3 region: CASSLGGGREQYF. CDR3 DNA: TGTGCCAGCAGCTTAGGAGGGGGCCGCGAGCAGTACTTC.

The CDR3 sequence is CASSIGATDYGYTF. CDR3 bases: TGTGCCAGTAGTATAGGGGCGACAGACTATGGCTACACCTTC. V usage is TRBV19 and J usage is TRBJ1-2; a weak D match, TRBD1 (5 bases). The CDR3 totals 14 residues. The germline CDR1 and CDR2 sequences are LNHDA and SQIVND (reference sequence). The V and J ends lost 1 base and 3 bases respectively, with 9 bases between them.

CDR3 in amino acids: CAGTSGMTNTEAFF. DNA for the CDR3: TGTGCCGGCACCTCAGGCATGACGAACACTGAAGCTTTCTTT. J is TRBJ1-1 and V is TRBV28, with D uncertain. The germline gives CDR1 MDHEN, CDR2 SYDVKM. The length of the CDR3 is 14 residues. Trimming removed 11 bases from V and 1 base from J, with 17 bases in between.

On this clone itself: A read error may account for a junction end that differs from germline. The rearrangement links TRBV7-9 to TRBJ2-7; TRBD1 aligns across 8 bases. Per germline, CDR1 SEHNR and CDR2 FQNEAQ (reference sequence). The CDR3 is made up of 15 amino acids. CDR3 coding DNA: TGTTCCAGCAGCTCCGGACAGGGAAAAACCTACGAGCAGTACTTC. It yields the protein CSSSSGQGKTYEQYF. The whole variable domain, filled in from reference TRBV7-9 and TRBJ2-7, reads DTGVSQNPRHKITKRGQNVTFRCDPISEHNRLYWYRQTLGQGPEFLTYFQNEAQLEKSRLLSDRFSAERPKGSFSTLEIQRTEQGDSAMYLCSSSSGQGKTYEQYFGPGTRLTVT.

This chain links TRBV7-2 with TRBJ1-5; the D is unclear. V was shortened by 1 base and J by 5 bases, with 12 bases between the two germline ends. The CDR3 spans 15 residues. The germline V gene encodes CDR1 SGHTA and CDR2 FQGNSA. The CDR3 DNA reads as TGTGCCAGCAGCTTAGATCCGGGATACGATCAGCCCCAGCATTTT. Residues: CASSLDPGYDQPQHF.

The chain uses TRBV28 and TRBJ1-2, with 7 bases aligning to TRBD1. The trim removed 2 bases at V and 4 bases at J, leaving 7 bases unmatched. Per germline, CDR1 MDHEN and CDR2 SYDVKM. This CDR3 spans 15 amino acids. CDR3 residues: CASSLGTARLYGYTF. The DNA of the CDR3 is TGTGCCAGCAGTTTAGGGACAGCTAGACTCTATGGCTACACCTTC.

The chain employs TRBV5-1 and TRBJ1-6, with 8 bases identical to TRBD1. The CDR3 runs to 15 residues. Germline assignment: CDR1 SGHRS and CDR2 YFSETQ. With V trimmed by 0 bases and J by 7 bases, 3 bases remained unmatched. DNA for the CDR3: TGCGCCAGCAGCTTGGGGGACAGGAAGAATTCACCCCTCCACTTT. Its translation: CASSLGDRKNSPLHF.

This sequence joins TRBV28 and TRBJ2-2; the D gene is possibly TRBD1 (5 bases). V lost 6 bases, J lost 0 bases, and 17 bases lay in between. The CDR3 totals 17 residues. Germline-derived CDR1 and CDR2 are MDHEN and SYDVKM. The CDR3: CASSPTQGSSNTGELFF. The CDR3 nucleotides are TGTGCCAGCAGCCCGACCCAGGGCAGTTCGAACACCGGGGAGCTGTTTTTT.

This chain links TRBV28 with TRBJ1-1; unclear D gene. The CDR3 contains 16 residues. V dropped 6 bases and J dropped 0 bases, with 17 bases sitting between them. The germline V gene has CDR1 MDHEN and CDR2 SYDVKM. Here the CDR3 DNA reads TGTGCCAGCAGCAGCTTCGGTAAGGACTTGAACACTGAAGCTTTCTTT. The encoded protein is CASSSFGKDLNTEAFF.

The genes are TRBV6-6 and TRBJ2-5; D is perhaps TRBD1 (6 bases). CDR1 and CDR2 from the germline V gene are MNHNY and SVGAGI (reference sequence). CDR3 length equals 16 residues. V lost 6 bases and J lost 0, with 17 bases in between. This CDR3 is CASRSGQMKNQETQYF. CDR3 nucleotides: TGTGCCAGCAGATCAGGACAGATGAAGAACCAAGAGACCCAGTACTTC.

The rearrangement links TRBV6-5 to TRBJ2-3; a possible D gene is TRBD2 (5 bases). V was pared by 2 bases and J by 8 bases, with 5 bases between. In germline, CDR1 is MNHEY, CDR2 SVGAGI. This CDR3 has 11 residues. CDR3 protein: CASSYGGTQYF. The CDR3 nucleotides are TGTGCCAGCAGTTACGGAGGTACGCAGTATTTT.

The CDR3 is CASSEPYFRTGEGYTF. The CDR3 bases are TGTGCCAGCAGTGAACCCTACTTTCGGACAGGGGAAGGCTACACCTTC. The V and J genes are TRBV6-1 and TRBJ1-2; 9 nucleotides agree with TRBD1. The CDR3 contains 16 residues. Germline V gene lookup returns CDR1 MNHNS and CDR2 SASEGT. Trimming removed 2 bases from V and 8 bases from J; junction bases left unmatched: 12.

The CDR3 loop reads CASSPSGTAAYEQYF. The CDR3 nucleotides are TGTGCCAGCAGTCCATCCGGGACAGCCGCCTACGAGCAGTACTTC. The chain carries TRBV28 and TRBJ2-7; 7 bases align to TRBD1. The CDR3 is made up of 15 amino acids. Germline-derived CDR1 and CDR2 are MDHEN and SYDVKM. The V gene end was trimmed by 5 bases and the J gene end by 2 bases; junction bases not matched to a gene: 9.

This sequence joins TRBV7-2 and TRBJ1-3; a weak D match, TRBD1 (5 bases). V gave up 3 bases and J gave up 1 base, with 7 bases separating them. CDR1 SGHTA and CDR2 FQGNSA come from the germline V gene. CDR3 length: 14 residues. CDR3 loop: CASSLTVSGNTIYF. The CDR3 coding sequence is TGTGCCAGCAGCTTGACAGTTTCTGGAAACACCATATATTTT. The complete variable domain, with remaining parts taken from reference TRBV7-2 and TRBJ1-3, reads GAGVSQSPSNKVTEKGKDVELRCDPISGHTALYWYRQSLGQGLEFLIYFQGNSAPDKSGLPSDRFSAERTGGSVSTLTIQRTQQEDSAVYLCASSLTVSGNTIYFGEGSWLTVV.